This T cell receptor beta chain was recorded in a study of tumour-infiltrating T cells in Burkitt lymphoma. Study-level information: All epidemiological Burkitt lymphoma subtypes were represented in the cohort. Survival, overall and progression-free, tracked with productive clonality.

This clone has only a few counts. The antigen remains undetermined. Produced via immunoSEQ multiplex PCR; TCRdb's table is partial and in-frame only. The table lists 45,000 to 60,000 clones, about a third of them singletons. Findings and limits, study-wide: Several public clonotypes recurred in numerous Burkitt lymphoma patients.

The specimen was tumor tissue. The origin of this receptor is a human donor with Burkitt lymphoma.

The CDR3 sequence is CASSQEPGANTGELFF. CDR3 DNA sequence: TGCGCCAGCAGCCAAGAACCGGGGGCGAACACCGGGGAGCTGTTTTTT. V usage is TRBV4-3 and J usage is TRBJ2-2; D possibly corresponds to TRBD2 (6 bases). The CDR3 totals 16 residues. V lost 0 bases to trimming and J lost 0 bases, with 8 bases between them. Germline CDR1 is LGHNA and CDR2 is YSLEER.